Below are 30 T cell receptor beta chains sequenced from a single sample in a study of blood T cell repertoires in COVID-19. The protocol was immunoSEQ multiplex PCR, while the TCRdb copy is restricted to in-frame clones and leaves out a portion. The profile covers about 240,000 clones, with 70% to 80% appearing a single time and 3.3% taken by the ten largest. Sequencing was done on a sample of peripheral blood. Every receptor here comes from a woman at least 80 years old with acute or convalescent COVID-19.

The CDR3 DNA is TGTGCCAGCAGTTACGACAGGGGAGCGTACGAGCAGTACTTC. It codes for CASSYDRGAYEQYF. The chain joins TRBV6-5 to TRBJ2-7; the match to TRBD1 covers 8 bases. The germline V gene has CDR1 MNHEY and CDR2 SVGAGI. The CDR3 is 14 residues long. J gave up 4 bases and V 2 bases, and 4 bases lay outside the gene matches.

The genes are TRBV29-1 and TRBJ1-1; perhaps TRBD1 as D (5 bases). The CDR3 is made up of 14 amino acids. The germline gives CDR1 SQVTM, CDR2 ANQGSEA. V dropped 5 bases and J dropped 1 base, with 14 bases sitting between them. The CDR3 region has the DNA TGCAGCGTTCTCAGGGCCCCGGGGAACACTGAAGCTTTCTTT. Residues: CSVLRAPGNTEAFF.

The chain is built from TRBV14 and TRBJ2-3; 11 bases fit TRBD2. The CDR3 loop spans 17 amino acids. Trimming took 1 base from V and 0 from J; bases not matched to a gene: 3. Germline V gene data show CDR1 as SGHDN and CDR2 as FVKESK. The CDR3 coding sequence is TGTGCCAGCAGCCAAGGGCGGACTAGCGGGAGCACAGATACGCAGTATTTT. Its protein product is CASSQGRTSGSTDTQYF.

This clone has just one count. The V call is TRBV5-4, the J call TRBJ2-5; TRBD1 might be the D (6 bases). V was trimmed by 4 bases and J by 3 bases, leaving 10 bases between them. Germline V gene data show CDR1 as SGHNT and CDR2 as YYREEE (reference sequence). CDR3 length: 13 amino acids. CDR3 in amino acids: CASSTDRKETQYF. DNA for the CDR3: TGTGCCAGCAGCACAGACAGGAAAGAGACCCAGTACTTC.

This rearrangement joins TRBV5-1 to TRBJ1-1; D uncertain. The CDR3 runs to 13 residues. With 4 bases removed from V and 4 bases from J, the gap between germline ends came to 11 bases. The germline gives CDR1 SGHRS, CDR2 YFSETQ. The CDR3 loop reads CASSDQALTEAFF. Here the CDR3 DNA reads TGCGCCAGCAGCGACCAGGCCCTCACTGAAGCTTTCTTT.

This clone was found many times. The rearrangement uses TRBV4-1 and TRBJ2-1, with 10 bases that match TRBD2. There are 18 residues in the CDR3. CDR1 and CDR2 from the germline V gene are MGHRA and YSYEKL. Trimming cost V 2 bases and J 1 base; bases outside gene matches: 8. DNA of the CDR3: TGCGCCAGCAGCCAACGGCTAGCGGGAGTCAATTCCTACAATGAGCAGTTCTTC. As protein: CASSQRLAGVNSYNEQFF.

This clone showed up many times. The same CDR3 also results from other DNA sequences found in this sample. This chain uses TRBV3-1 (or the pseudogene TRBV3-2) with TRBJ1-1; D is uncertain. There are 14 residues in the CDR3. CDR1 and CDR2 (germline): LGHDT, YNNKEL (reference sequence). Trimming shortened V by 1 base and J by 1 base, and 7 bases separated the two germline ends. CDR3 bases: TGTGCCAGCAGCCAAGCGGGTTCGAACACTGAAGCTTTCTTT. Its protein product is CASSQAGSNTEAFF.

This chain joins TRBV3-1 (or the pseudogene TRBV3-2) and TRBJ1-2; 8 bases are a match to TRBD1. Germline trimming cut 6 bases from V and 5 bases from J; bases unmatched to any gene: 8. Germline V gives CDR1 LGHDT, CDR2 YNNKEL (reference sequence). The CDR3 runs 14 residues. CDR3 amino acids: CASRAQGGGYGYTF. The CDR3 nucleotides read TGTGCCAGCAGGGCACAGGGGGGGGGATATGGCTACACCTTC.

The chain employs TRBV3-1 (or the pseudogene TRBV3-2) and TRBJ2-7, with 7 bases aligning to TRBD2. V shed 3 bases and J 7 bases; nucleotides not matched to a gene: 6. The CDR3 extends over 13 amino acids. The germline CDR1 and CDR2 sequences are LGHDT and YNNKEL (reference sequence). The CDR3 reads CASSQRGGVEQYF. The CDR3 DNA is TGTGCCAGCAGCCAGCGGGGAGGGGTTGAGCAGTACTTC.

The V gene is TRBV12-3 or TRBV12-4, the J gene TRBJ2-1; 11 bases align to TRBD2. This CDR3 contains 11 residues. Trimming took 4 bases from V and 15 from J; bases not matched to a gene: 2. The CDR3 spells CASSSGTSGFF. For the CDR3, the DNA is TGTGCCAGCAGTTCCGGGACTAGCGGGTTCTTC.

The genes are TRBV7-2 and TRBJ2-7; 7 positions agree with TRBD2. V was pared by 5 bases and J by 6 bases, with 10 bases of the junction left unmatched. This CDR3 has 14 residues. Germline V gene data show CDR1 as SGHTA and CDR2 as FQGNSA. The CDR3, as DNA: TGTGCCAGCAGCCTAGATAGCGGGCGGGGCGAGCAGTACTTC. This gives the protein CASSLDSGRGEQYF.

CDR3 bases: TGTGCCAGCAGCTTAGGGGCCGGGGGGCTGTACTATGGCTACACCTTC. Encoded protein: CASSLGAGGLYYGYTF. The chain recombines TRBV7-2 with TRBJ1-2; TRBD1 is a possible D gene (6 bases). CDR1 SGHTA and CDR2 FQGNSA come from the germline V gene. The CDR3 has 16 amino acids. Trimming removed 1 base from V and 3 bases from J, with 15 bases in between.

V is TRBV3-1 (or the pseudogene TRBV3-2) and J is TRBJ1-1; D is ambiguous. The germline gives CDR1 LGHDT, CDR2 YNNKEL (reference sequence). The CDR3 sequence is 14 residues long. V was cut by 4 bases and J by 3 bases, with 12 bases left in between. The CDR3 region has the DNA TGTGCCAGCAGCCTACGGAGGCGGGACACTGAAGCTTTCTTT. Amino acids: CASSLRRRDTEAFF.

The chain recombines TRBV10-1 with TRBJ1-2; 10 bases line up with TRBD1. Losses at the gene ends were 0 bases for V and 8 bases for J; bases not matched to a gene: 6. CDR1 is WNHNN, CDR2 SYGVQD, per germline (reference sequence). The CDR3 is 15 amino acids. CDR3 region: CASSESTGGRVGYTF. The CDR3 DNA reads TGCGCCAGCAGTGAGTCGACAGGGGGCCGGGTAGGCTACACCTTC.

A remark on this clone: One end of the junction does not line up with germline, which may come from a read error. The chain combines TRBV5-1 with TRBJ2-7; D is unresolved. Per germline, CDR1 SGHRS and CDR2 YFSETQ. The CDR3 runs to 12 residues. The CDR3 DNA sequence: TGCGCCAGCAGCTTGGGCGGTCTAGAGCGGTACTTC. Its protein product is CASSLGGLERYF.

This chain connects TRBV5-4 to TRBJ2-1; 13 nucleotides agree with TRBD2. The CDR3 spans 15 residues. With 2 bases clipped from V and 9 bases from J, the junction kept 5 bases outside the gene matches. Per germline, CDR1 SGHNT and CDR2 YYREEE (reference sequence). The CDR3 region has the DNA TGTGCCAGCAGCTTAGCCGGGACTAGCGGGATTGAGCAGTTCTTC. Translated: CASSLAGTSGIEQFF.

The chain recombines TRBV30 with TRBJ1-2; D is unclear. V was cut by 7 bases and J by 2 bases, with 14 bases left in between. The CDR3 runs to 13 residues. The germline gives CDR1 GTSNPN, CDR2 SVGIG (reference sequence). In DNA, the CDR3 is TGTGCCTCCGACACCAGTTTCAACTATGGCTACACCTTC. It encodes CASDTSFNYGYTF. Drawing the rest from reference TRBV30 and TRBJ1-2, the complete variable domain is SQTIHQWPATLVQPVGSPLSLECTVEGTSNPNLYWYRQAAGRGLQLLFYSVGIGQISSEVPQNLSASRPQDRQFILSSKKLLLSDSGFYLCASDTSFNYGYTFGSGTRLTVV.

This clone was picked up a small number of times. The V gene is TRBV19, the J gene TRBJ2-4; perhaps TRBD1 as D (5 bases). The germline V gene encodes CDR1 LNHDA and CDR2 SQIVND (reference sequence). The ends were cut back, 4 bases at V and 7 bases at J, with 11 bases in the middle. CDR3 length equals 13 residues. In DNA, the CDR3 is TGTGCCAGTAGTAGTCAGGGTAGTAACATTCAGTACTTC. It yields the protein CASSSQGSNIQYF.

The CDR3 nucleotides read TGTGCCAGCAGTTTACAGGGCCACGAGCAGTACTTC. It codes for CASSLQGHEQYF. This chain joins TRBV27 and TRBJ2-7; perhaps TRBD1 as D (5 bases). Between the trimmed V and J ends, which lost 2 bases and 5 bases, there was a span of 7 bases. This CDR3 contains 12 residues. CDR1 is MNHEY and CDR2 is SMNVEV in the germline V gene (reference sequence).

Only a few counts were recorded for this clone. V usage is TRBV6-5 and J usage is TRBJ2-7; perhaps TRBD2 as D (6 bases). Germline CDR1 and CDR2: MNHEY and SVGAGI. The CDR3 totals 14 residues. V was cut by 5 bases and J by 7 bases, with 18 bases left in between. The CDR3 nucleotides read TGTGCCAGCAGTAGACGGGAGAGGGTAGGGGAGCAGTACTTC. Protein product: CASSRRERVGEQYF.

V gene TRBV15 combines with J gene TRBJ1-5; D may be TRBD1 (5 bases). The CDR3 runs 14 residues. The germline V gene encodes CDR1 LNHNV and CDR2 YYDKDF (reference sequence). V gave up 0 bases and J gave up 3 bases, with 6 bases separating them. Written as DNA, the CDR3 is TGTGCCACCAGCAGAGACAGGGTCAATCAGCCCCAGCATTTT. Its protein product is CATSRDRVNQPQHF. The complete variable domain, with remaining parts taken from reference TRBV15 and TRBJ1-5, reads DAMVIQNPRYQVTQFGKPVTLSCSQTLNHNVMYWYQQKSSQAPKLLFHYYDKDFNNEADTPDNFQSRRPNTSFCFLDIRSPGLGDTAMYLCATSRDRVNQPQHFGDGTRLSIL.

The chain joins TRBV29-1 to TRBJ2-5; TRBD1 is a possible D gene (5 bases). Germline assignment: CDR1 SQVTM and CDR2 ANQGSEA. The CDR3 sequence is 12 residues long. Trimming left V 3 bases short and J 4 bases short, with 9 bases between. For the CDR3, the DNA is TGCAGCGTTGAGGTACAGGTAGAGACCCAGTACTTC. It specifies CSVEVQVETQYF.

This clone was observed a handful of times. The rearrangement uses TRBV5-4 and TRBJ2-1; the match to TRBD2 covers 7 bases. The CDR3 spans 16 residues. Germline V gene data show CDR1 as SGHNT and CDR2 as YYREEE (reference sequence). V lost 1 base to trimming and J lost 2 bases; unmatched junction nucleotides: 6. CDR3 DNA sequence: TGTGCCAGCAGCTTGTCGGCGGGAGCCGCCTACAATGAGCAGTTCTTC. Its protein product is CASSLSAGAAYNEQFF.

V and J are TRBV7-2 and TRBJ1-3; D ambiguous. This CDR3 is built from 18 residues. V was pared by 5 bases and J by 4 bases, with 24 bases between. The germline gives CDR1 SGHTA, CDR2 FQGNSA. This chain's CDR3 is CASSPSSGRGFSGNTIYF. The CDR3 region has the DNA TGTGCCAGCAGCCCCTCCTCGGGGAGAGGTTTTTCAGGAAACACCATATATTTT.

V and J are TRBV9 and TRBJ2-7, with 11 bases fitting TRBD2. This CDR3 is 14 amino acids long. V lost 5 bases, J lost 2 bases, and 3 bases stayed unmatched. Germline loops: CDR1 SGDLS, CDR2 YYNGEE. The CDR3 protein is CASSLAGGTYEQYF. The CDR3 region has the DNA TGTGCCAGCAGTCTAGCGGGAGGAACCTACGAGCAGTACTTC.

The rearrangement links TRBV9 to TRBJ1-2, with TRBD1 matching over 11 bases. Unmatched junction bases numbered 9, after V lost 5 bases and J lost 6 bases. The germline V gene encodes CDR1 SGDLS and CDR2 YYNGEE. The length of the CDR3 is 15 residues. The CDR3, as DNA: TGTGCCAGCAGAGGGGGGACAGGGGGTAGTCATGGCTACACCTTC. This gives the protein CASRGGTGGSHGYTF.

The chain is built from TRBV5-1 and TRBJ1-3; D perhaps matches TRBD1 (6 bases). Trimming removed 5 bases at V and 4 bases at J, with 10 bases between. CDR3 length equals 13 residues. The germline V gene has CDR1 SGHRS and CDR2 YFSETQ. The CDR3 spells CASSGGPGNTIYF. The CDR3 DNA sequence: TGCGCCAGCAGTGGGGGCCCCGGAAACACCATATATTTT.

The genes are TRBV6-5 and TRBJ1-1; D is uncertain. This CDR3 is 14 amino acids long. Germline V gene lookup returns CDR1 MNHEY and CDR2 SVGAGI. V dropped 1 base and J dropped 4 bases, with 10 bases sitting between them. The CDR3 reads CASSYFGHRTEAFF. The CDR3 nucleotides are TGTGCCAGCAGTTACTTTGGGCATCGCACTGAAGCTTTCTTT.

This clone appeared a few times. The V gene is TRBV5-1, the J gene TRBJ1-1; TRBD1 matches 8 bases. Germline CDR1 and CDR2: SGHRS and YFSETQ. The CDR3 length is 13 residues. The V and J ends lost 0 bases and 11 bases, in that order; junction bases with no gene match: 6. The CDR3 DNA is TGCGCCAGCAGCTTGGGGACAGGGATGGGGGCTTTCTTT. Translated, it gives CASSLGTGMGAFF.

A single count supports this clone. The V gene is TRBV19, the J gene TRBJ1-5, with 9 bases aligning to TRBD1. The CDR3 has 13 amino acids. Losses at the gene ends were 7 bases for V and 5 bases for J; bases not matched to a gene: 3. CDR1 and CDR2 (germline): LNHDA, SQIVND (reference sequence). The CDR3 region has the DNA TGTGCCAGTAAGGACAGGGGACATCAGCCCCAGCATTTT. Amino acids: CASKDRGHQPQHF.